These T cell receptor beta chains were read from a single sample in a study of blood T cell repertoires in COVID-19. TCRdb's table, derived via immunoSEQ multiplex PCR, lists solely in-frame clones and lacks some. Among tens of thousands of clones listed, 65% to 90% were seen once. Material for sequencing was peripheral blood. All receptors derive from a man aged 60-69 years with acute or convalescent COVID-19. CDR3s include the opening cysteine and the closing phenylalanine or tryptophan. A D gene is named only where the DNA matches it firmly. A row's size may be missing; if present it is once, few, many or a size class.

TRBV28	TRBD2	.	TRBJ2-7	TGTGCCAGCCGTCGTGCGGGACTAGCCGTCAGAAGCTCCTACGAGCAGTACTTC	CASRRAGLAVRSSYEQYF
TRBV3-1/TRBV3-2	.	.	TRBJ2-1	TGTGCCAGCAGCCAAGGTACAGGGTCCTACAATGAGCAGTTCTTC	CASSQGTGSYNEQFF
TRBV4-1	TRBD1	.	TRBJ1-2	TGCGCCAGCAGCCAAGATATGACAGGGGCCAACTATGGCTACACCTTC	CASSQDMTGANYGYTF
TRBV25-1	.	.	TRBJ2-7	TGTGCCAGCAGTGAAGACAGTGAGCAGTACTTC	CASSEDSEQYF
TRBV3-1/TRBV3-2	.	.	TRBJ2-7	TGTGCCAGCAGCCAAGAGTACGGGGGATTCAGCGAGCAGTACTTC	CASSQEYGGFSEQYF
TRBV9	.	.	TRBJ1-3	TGTGCCAGCAGCTCGTCAGGGGCGAGCGGAAACACCATATATTTT	CASSSSGASGNTIYF
TRBV20-1	.	once	TRBJ1-3	TGCAGTGCTAGTTCGCGCAACTCTGGAAACACCATATATTTT	CSASSRNSGNTIYF
TRBV6-5	.	.	TRBJ1-2	TGTGCCAGCAGTTACGCGGGGCTGGGTGGCTACACCTTC	CASSYAGLGGYTF
TRBV6-5	.	few	TRBJ1-6	TGTGCCAGCAGTTACTCATCAGGGTTCTCACCCCTCCACTTT	CASSYSSGFSPLHF
TRBV4-3	TRBD2	.	TRBJ2-3	TGCGCCAGCAGCCAAGAGTATCTAGCGGAGCTGTCAGATACGCAGTATTTT	CASSQEYLAELSDTQYF
TRBV29-1	.	.	TRBJ2-7	TGCAGCGTTAAGCGCCGGGACTCGGGTTATGAGCAGTACTTC	CSVKRRDSGYEQYF